This is a list of T cell receptor beta chains from one sample in a study of monozygotic twins with inflammatory bowel disease. One entry per CDR3 protein, without DNA, is what TCRdb gives after re-calling the 5' RACE reads. Across 300,000 to 400,000 distinct CDR3 sequences, the top ten clones capture approximately 2% of the sample. Sequenced input: blood. Receptor source: a human donor with ulcerative colitis or Crohn's disease, or a healthy co-twin of an affected twin (not recorded which). Both conserved end residues are part of each CDR3.

cdr3_length: 18
j_call: TRBJ2-3
v_call: TRBV11-1
cdr3_aa: CASRDRGRGLAVTDTQYF

cdr3_length: 15
j_call: TRBJ2-7
v_call: TRBV18
cdr3_aa: CASSPSGRSSYEQYF

cdr3_length: 17
j_call: TRBJ2-7
v_call: TRBV3-1
cdr3_aa: CASSPRNERPSSYEQYF

cdr3_length: 14
j_call: TRBJ2-2
v_call: TRBV12-3/TRBV12-4
cdr3_aa: CASSLAQGGGELFF

cdr3_length: 16
j_call: TRBJ2-3
v_call: TRBV28
cdr3_aa: CASSFQSWNPTDTQYF

cdr3_length: 13
j_call: TRBJ1-2
v_call: TRBV9
cdr3_aa: CASSGGPGYGYTF

cdr3_length: 14
j_call: TRBJ2-5
v_call: TRBV12-3/TRBV12-4
cdr3_aa: CASTDRTSGETQYF

cdr3_length: 15
j_call: TRBJ2-7
v_call: TRBV5-1
cdr3_aa: CASSSTTGTGHEQYF

cdr3_length: 15
j_call: TRBJ2-7
v_call: TRBV5-5
cdr3_aa: CASSPPRGNSYEQYF

cdr3_length: 12
j_call: TRBJ2-5
v_call: TRBV20-1
cdr3_aa: CSAARQGETQYF

cdr3_length: 15
j_call: TRBJ2-1
v_call: TRBV7-9
cdr3_aa: CASSFRDRGICEQFF

cdr3_length: 16
j_call: TRBJ1-2
v_call: TRBV10-2
cdr3_aa: CASSYGPREANYGYTF

cdr3_length: 13
j_call: TRBJ2-1
v_call: TRBV2
cdr3_aa: CATWTGGYNEQFF

cdr3_length: 16
j_call: TRBJ1-1
v_call: TRBV27
cdr3_aa: CASSPMGKGEGTEAFF

cdr3_length: 15
j_call: TRBJ2-3
v_call: TRBV5-4
cdr3_aa: CASSRELGQADTQYF

cdr3_length: 13
j_call: TRBJ2-7
v_call: TRBV2
cdr3_aa: CASWGEGHYEQYF

cdr3_length: 15
j_call: TRBJ2-3
v_call: TRBV7-2
cdr3_aa: CASSSTSGSIQSQYF

cdr3_length: 14
j_call: TRBJ2-7
v_call: TRBV27
cdr3_aa: CASSLRGALYEQYF

cdr3_length: 16
j_call: TRBJ2-7
v_call: TRBV4-1
cdr3_aa: CASSQEDGNKGYEQYF

cdr3_length: 16
j_call: TRBJ2-1
v_call: TRBV4-1
cdr3_aa: CASSPRSGGGAYEQFF

cdr3_length: 16
j_call: TRBJ1-2
v_call: TRBV9
cdr3_aa: CASSADHMTPADGYTF

cdr3_length: 17
j_call: TRBJ2-6
v_call: TRBV24-1
cdr3_aa: CATEARVSPSGANVLTF

cdr3_length: 13
j_call: TRBJ1-2
v_call: TRBV20-1
cdr3_aa: CSPLDGASWGYTF

cdr3_length: 19
j_call: TRBJ2-1
v_call: TRBV5-1
cdr3_aa: CASSLFRGVVPGAGNEQFF

cdr3_length: 14
j_call: TRBJ2-7
v_call: TRBV19
cdr3_aa: CASSVTGVHYEQYF

cdr3_length: 18
j_call: TRBJ2-1
v_call: TRBV4-1
cdr3_aa: CASSLEPGLAGDPNEQFF

cdr3_length: 14
j_call: TRBJ2-7
v_call: TRBV27
cdr3_aa: CASSLGRANYEQYF

cdr3_length: 16
j_call: TRBJ2-1
v_call: TRBV18
cdr3_aa: CASSPAGLAGGHEQFF

cdr3_length: 15
j_call: TRBJ1-6
v_call: TRBV3-1
cdr3_aa: CASSQGPGLNSPLHF

cdr3_length: 12
j_call: TRBJ2-2
v_call: TRBV27
cdr3_aa: CASSSQAGELFF

cdr3_length: 18
j_call: TRBJ2-4
v_call: TRBV20-1
cdr3_aa: CSARGANSGGVAKNIQYF

cdr3_length: 15
j_call: TRBJ2-1
v_call: TRBV30
cdr3_aa: CAWRLGTSESNEQFF

cdr3_length: 14
j_call: TRBJ1-5
v_call: TRBV20-1
cdr3_aa: CSARSGTGNQPQHF

cdr3_length: 17
j_call: TRBJ2-1
v_call: TRBV6-2/TRBV6-3
cdr3_aa: CASSLGWKTSGLNEQFF

cdr3_length: 11
j_call: TRBJ1-2
v_call: TRBV7-2
cdr3_aa: CALLRRAGYTF